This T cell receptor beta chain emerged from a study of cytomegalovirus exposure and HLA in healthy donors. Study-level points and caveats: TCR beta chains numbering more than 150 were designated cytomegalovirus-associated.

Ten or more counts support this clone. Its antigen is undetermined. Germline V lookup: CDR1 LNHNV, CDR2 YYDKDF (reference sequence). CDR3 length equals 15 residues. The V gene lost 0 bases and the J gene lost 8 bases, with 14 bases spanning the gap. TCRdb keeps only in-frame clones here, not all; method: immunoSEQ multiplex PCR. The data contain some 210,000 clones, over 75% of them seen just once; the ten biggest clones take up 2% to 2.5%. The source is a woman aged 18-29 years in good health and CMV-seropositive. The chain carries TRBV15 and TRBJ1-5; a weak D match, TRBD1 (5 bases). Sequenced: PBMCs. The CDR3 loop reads CATSRDRAIQEPQHF. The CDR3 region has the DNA TGTGCCACCAGCAGAGATCGGGCAATACAGGAGCCCCAGCATTTT.